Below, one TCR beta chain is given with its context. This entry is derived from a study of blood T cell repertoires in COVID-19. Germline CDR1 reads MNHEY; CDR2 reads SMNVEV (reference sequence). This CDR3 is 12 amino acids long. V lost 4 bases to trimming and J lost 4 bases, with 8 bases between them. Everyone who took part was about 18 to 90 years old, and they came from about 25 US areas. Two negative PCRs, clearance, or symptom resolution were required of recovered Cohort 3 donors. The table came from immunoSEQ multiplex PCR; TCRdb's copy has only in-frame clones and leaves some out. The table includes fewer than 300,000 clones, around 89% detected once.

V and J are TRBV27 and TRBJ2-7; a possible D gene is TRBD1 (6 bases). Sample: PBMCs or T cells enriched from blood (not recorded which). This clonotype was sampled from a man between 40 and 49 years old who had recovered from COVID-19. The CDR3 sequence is CASSSQGYEQYF. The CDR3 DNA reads TGTGCCAGCAGTTCCCAGGGGTACGAGCAGTACTTC.